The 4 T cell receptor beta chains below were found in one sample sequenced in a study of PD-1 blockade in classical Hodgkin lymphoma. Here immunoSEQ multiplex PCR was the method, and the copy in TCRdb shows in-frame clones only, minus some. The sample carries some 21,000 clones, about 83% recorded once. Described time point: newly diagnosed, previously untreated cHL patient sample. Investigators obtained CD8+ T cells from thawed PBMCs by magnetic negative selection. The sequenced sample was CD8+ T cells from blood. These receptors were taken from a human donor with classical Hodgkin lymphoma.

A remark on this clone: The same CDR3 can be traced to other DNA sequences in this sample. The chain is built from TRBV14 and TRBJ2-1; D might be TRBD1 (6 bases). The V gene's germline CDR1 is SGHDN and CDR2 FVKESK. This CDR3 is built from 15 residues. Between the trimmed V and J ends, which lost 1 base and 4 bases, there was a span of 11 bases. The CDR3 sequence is CASSQVGQGYNEQFF. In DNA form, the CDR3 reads TGTGCCAGCAGCCAAGTTGGCCAGGGGTACAATGAGCAGTTCTTC.

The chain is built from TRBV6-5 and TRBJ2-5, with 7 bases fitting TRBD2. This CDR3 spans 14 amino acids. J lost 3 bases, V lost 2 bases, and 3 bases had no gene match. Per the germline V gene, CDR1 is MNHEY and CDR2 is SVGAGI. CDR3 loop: CASSYTRGEETQYF. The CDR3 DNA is TGTGCCAGCAGTTACACTCGGGGGGAAGAGACCCAGTACTTC.

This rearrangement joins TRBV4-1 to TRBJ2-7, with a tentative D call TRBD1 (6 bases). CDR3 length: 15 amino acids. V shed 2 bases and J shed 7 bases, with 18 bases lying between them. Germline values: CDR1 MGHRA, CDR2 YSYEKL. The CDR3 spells CASSQSGAPRMEQYF. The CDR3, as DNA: TGCGCCAGCAGCCAATCAGGGGCCCCTCGGATGGAGCAGTACTTC.

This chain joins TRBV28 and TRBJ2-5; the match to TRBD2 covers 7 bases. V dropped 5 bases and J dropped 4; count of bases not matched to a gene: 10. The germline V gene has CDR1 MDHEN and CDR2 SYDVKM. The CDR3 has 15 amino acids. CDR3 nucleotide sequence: TGTGCCAGCAGTCAATCGGGACTACCGGGAGAGACCCAGTACTTC. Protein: CASSQSGLPGETQYF. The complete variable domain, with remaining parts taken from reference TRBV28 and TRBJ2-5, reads DVKVTQSSRYLVKRTGEKVFLECVQDMDHENMFWYRQDPGLGLRLIYFSYDVKMKEKGDIPEGYSVSREKKERFSLILESASTNQTSMYLCASSQSGLPGETQYFGPGTRLLVL.